This T cell receptor (beta chain) was identified in a study of OX40 agonist ivuxolimab in advanced cancers. On the study more broadly: Partial responses, seen in three patients, involved one hepatocellular carcinoma and two cutaneous melanomas. Notes on the study in general: Certain nonresponders additionally had low normalized T-cell clonal expansion.

People who had autoimmune disease history or systemic immunosuppression were excluded. With respect to this clone: Its target is unknown.

Using immunoSEQ multiplex PCR, the repertoire was profiled, and TCRdb retains in-frame clones only, with some absent. The data contain around 68,000 clones, 80% to 95% of them singletons. There are 13 residues in the CDR3. Germline CDR1 is ENHRY and CDR2 is SYGVKD. Trimming took off 4 bases at V and 0 bases at J, with 4 bases between the two ends. The sample consisted of CD4+ or CD8+ T cells sorted from blood, taken in a trial of the OX40 agonist ivuxolimab. The V gene is TRBV10-3, the J gene TRBJ1-3; no clear D gene. This TCR was sampled from an adult with an advanced solid tumor such as melanoma, head and neck, liver or kidney cancer. The CDR3 protein is CAISGHSGNTIYF. In DNA form, the CDR3 reads TGTGCCATCAGTGGACACTCTGGAAACACCATATATTTT.